Each of the 6 T cell receptor beta chains below was sequenced from the same sample in a study of molecular identifiers for immune sequencing clone quantification (dated by TCRdb to 2016 to 2019). Library method: PCR. TCRdb lists the instrument as NextSeq 500. Clones were called with MiXCR by TCRdb after fastp trimmed the public reads at Q25, and only in-frame beta chains were retained. CDR3 protein sequences are deduplicated, and each keeps its most common genes and DNA. The sample table holds about 97,000 distinct CDR3 sequences, of which roughly 24% were seen once. Roughly 1% of the sample is in the top ten clones. The sequenced material came from naive CD8+ T cells from blood, with Jurkat cell RNA spiked in. The cell subset or site label for this specimen denotes: FACS-sorted CD8+CD4-CCR7+CD45RA+ naive T cells. Every receptor here comes from a human donor in good health. Some libraries in this study had Jurkat cell RNA spiked in.

The table lists this clonotype with a few counts. Being one base from a much bigger clone, this may be a read error. The chain employs TRBV12-5 and TRBJ1-5, with D hard to call. Germline CDR1 reads LGHNT; CDR2 reads FRNRAP. The CDR3 is 16 amino acids. The CDR3 sequence: CASGLVPGYSNRPQHF. As DNA, the CDR3 is TGTGCTAGTGGTTTGGTACCGGGGTATAGCAATCGGCCCCAGCATTTT.

With regard to this clonotype: A much larger clonotype is one base distant, so this may be a read error. This chain links TRBV4-1 with TRBJ2-5, with no clear D. The CDR3 is 14 residues long. Germline V gives CDR1 MGHRA, CDR2 YSYEKL. DNA of the CDR3: TGCGCCGGCAGCCAAGAATCGTACCAAGAGACCCAGTACTTC. This gives the protein CAGSQESYQETQYF.

The chain has TRBV7-9 and TRBJ2-7; TRBD2 might be the D (6 bases). Germline V gene sequence: CDR1 SEHNR, CDR2 FQNEAQ (reference sequence). Trimming stripped 7 bases from V and 1 base from J, with 14 bases between. The length of the CDR3 is 14 residues. CDR3 sequence: CASTHRGTSYEQYF. CDR3 DNA sequence: TGTGCCAGCACCCACCGGGGGACGTCCTACGAGCAGTACTTC. Variable domain in full (rest from reference TRBV7-9 and TRBJ2-7): DTGVSQNPRHKITKRGQNVTFRCDPISEHNRLYWYRQTLGQGPEFLTYFQNEAQLEKSRLLSDRFSAERPKGSFSTLEIQRTEQGDSAMYLCASTHRGTSYEQYFGPGTRLTVT.

This clonotype appeared a few times. This chain joins TRBV6-5 and TRBJ2-1; 7 bases map to TRBD1. The CDR3 totals 16 residues. V lost 3 bases to trimming and J lost 4 bases; unmatched junction nucleotides: 9. CDR1 and CDR2 from the germline V gene are MNHEY and SVGAGI. CDR3 region: CASSYSTGTVYNEQFF. The CDR3 nucleotides read TGTGCCAGCAGTTATTCTACCGGGACAGTTTACAATGAGCAGTTCTTC.

The chain carries TRBV2 and TRBJ2-3; 8 nucleotides align to TRBD2. The CDR3 loop spans 16 amino acids. Germline CDR1 is SNHLY and CDR2 is FYNNEI. The V gene end was trimmed by 2 bases and the J gene end by 2 bases; junction bases not matched to a gene: 6. The CDR3 coding sequence is TGTGCCAGCAGTGAAAGTGGCGGGGGGACCACAGATACGCAGTATTTT. Protein product: CASSESGGGTTDTQYF.

This clonotype occurred many times. The chain couples TRBV30 to TRBJ2-7; 11 bases line up with TRBD2. With V trimmed by 0 bases and J by 6 bases, 4 bases remained unmatched. This CDR3 has 14 residues. CDR1 is GTSNPN and CDR2 is SVGIG in the germline V gene (reference sequence). CDR3: CAWSVSGGAIEQYF. Written as DNA, the CDR3 is TGTGCCTGGAGTGTTAGCGGGGGGGCCATCGAGCAGTACTTC. The entire variable domain, with the rest obtained from reference TRBV30 and TRBJ2-7, is as follows: SQTIHQWPATLVQPVGSPLSLECTVEGTSNPNLYWYRQAAGRGLQLLFYSVGIGQISSEVPQNLSASRPQDRQFILSSKKLLLSDSGFYLCAWSVSGGAIEQYFGPGTRLTVT.